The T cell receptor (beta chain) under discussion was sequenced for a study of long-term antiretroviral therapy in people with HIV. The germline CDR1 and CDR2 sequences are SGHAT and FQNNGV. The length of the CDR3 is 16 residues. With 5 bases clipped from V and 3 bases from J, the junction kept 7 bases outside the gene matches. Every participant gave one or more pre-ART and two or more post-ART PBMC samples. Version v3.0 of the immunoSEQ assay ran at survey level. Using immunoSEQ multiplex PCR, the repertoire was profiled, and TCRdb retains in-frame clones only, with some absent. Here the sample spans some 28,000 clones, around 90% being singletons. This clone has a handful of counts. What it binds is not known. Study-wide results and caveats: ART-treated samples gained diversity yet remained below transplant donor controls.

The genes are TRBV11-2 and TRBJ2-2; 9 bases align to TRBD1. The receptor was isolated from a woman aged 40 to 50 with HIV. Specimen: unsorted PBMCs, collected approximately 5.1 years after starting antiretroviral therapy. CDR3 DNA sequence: TGTGCCAGCAGCACGATACAGGGGGCCGACACCGGGGAGCTGTTTTTT. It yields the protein CASSTIQGADTGELFF.